This TCR beta chain was recovered during a study of cytomegalovirus exposure and HLA in healthy donors. General study results and limits: Later, TCR association rates were found to vary by HLA locus, highest for DRB1 and lowest for HLA-C. Through in vitro validation, three CMV-associated chains were shown to be specific for CMV antigens. Later on, a genetic analysis was performed. It linked a missense variant in DCLRE1C with V- and J-gene trimming of TCR beta.

Worth noting for this clone: What it recognizes is unknown.

60 Vbeta and 13 Jbeta primers were used in PCR. Profiled with immunoSEQ multiplex PCR; TCRdb holds only in-frame clones, not every one. In the table there are roughly 230,000 clones, about 90% of which are singletons. The sequenced sample consisted of PBMCs. The sequence derives from a girl between 2 and 10 years old in good health and CMV-seronegative.

The CDR3 is CASSTPGQQGFNSPLHF. Here the CDR3 DNA reads TGTGCCAGCAGTACTCCGGGACAACAGGGATTCAATTCACCCCTCCACTTT. The chain recombines TRBV28 with TRBJ1-6; a weak D match, TRBD1 (6 bases). The V and J ends lost 5 bases and 7 bases respectively, with 21 bases between them. The V gene's germline CDR1 is MDHEN and CDR2 SYDVKM. This CDR3 comprises 17 residues.